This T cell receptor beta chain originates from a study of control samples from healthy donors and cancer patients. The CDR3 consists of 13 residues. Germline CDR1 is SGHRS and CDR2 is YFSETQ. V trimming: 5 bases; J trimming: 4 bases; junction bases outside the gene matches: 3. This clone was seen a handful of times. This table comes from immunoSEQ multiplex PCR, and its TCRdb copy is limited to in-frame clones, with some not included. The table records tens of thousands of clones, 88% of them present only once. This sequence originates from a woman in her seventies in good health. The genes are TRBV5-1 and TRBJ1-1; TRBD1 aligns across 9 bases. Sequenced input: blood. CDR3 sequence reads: CASSQTGGTEAFF. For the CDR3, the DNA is TGCGCCAGCAGTCAGACAGGGGGCACTGAAGCTTTCTTT.